This TCR beta chain was recorded in a study of shared clonotypes between healthy human individuals. Study results and limitations: The sampled material consisted only of blood, and tissue repertoires are likely to differ.

Turning to this clone: Antigen: not known.

Donors were Caucasian adults residing in Nashville, Tennessee, USA. A split of CD4+ cells into CD45RA+ naive and CD45RA-negative memory subsets was performed. Data came from immunoSEQ multiplex PCR; TCRdb stores just in-frame clones and leaves some out. Of a few million clones listed, approximately 94% are singletons. V trimming: 3 bases; J trimming: 4 bases; junction bases outside the gene matches: 3. CDR3 length: 14 residues. Germline assignment: CDR1 MNHEY and CDR2 SMNVEV (reference sequence). The rearrangement uses TRBV27 and TRBJ2-1; 7 positions match TRBD2. The sample comprised naive CD4+ T cells sorted from blood. Subset here: CD45RA+ positively selected. The sequence came from a young man in good health. The CDR3 sequence is CASSFSGIYNEQFF. In DNA, the CDR3 is TGTGCCAGCAGTTTCAGCGGGATTTACAATGAGCAGTTCTTC.